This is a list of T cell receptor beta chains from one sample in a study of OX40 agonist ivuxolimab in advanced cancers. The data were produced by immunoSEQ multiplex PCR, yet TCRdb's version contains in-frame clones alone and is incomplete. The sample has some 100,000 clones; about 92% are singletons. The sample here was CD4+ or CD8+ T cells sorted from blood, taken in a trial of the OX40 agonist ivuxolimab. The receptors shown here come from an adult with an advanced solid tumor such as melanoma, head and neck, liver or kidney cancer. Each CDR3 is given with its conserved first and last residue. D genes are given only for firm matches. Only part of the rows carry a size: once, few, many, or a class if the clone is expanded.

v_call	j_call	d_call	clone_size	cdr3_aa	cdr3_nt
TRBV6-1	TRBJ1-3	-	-	CASSEWGTHSGNTIYF	TGTGCCAGCAGTGAATGGGGGACACACTCTGGAAACACCATATATTTT
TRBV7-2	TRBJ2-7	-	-	CASSSSSYEQYF	TGTGCCAGCAGCTCCTCATCCTACGAGCAGTACTTC
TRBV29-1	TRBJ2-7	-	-	CSVEDSRTYEQYF	TGCAGCGTTGAAGATAGTAGGACCTACGAGCAGTACTTC
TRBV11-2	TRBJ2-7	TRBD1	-	CASSAGTGGRYEQYF	TGTGCCAGCAGCGCCGGGACAGGGGGCCGGTACGAGCAGTACTTC
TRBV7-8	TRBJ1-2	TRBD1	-	CASSLLRDRGSRYGYTF	TGTGCCAGCAGCCTGCTCCGGGACAGGGGGAGTAGGTATGGCTACACCTTC
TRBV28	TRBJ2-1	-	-	CASSFPNEQFF	TGTGCCAGCAGTTTTCCCAATGAGCAGTTCTTC
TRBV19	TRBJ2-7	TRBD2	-	CASSHREGYEQYF	TGTGCCAGTAGCCATCGGGAGGGCTACGAGCAGTACTTC
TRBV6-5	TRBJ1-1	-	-	CASSYSSRGTEAFF	TGTGCCAGCAGTTACTCTAGCAGGGGCACTGAAGCTTTCTTT
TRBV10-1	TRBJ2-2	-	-	CASSESVSGELFF	TGCGCCAGCAGTGAGTCGGTATCCGGGGAGCTGTTTTTT
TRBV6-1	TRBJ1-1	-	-	CASSGLGYTEAFF	TGTGCCAGCAGTGGACTGGGATACACTGAAGCTTTCTTT
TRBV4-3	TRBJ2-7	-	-	CASSQQTRPSYEQYF	TGCGCCAGCAGCCAGCAGACCCGACCCTCCTACGAGCAGTACTTC
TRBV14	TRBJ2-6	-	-	CASSQDRISGANVLTF	TGTGCCAGCAGCCAAGACCGGATCTCTGGGGCCAACGTCCTGACTTTC
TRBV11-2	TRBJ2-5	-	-	CASSLNQETQYF	TGTGCCAGCAGCTTAAACCAAGAGACCCAGTACTTC
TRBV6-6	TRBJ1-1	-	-	CASSFWMNTEAFF	TGTGCCAGCAGTTTCTGGATGAACACTGAAGCTTTCTTT
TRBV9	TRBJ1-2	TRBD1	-	CASRGLGGYTF	TGTGCGAGCAGGGGGTTGGGCGGCTACACCTTC
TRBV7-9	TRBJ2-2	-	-	CASSPSVSAGELFF	TGTGCCAGCAGCCCTAGCGTTAGTGCCGGGGAGCTGTTTTTT
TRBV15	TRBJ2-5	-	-	CATSRSSYPGSPQETQYF	TGTGCCACCAGCAGATCCTCTTATCCCGGCAGCCCTCAAGAGACCCAGTACTTC
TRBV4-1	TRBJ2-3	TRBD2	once	CASSQLFTSGRTDTQYF	TGCGCCAGCAGCCAACTTTTTACCAGCGGGAGGACAGATACGCAGTATTTT
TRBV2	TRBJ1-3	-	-	CASKGSGNTIYF	TGTGCCTCCAAGGGCTCTGGAAACACCATATATTTT
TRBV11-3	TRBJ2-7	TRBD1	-	CASSSAGGASNEQYF	TGTGCCAGCAGCTCCGCAGGGGGCGCATCCAACGAGCAGTACTTC
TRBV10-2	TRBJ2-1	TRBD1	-	CASSETAGTGVFNEQFF	TGCGCCAGCAGTGAGACTGCCGGGACAGGGGTCTTCAATGAGCAGTTCTTC
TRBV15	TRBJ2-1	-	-	CATSRGGLALDYNEQFF	TGTGCCACCAGCAGGGGGGGGCTAGCATTGGACTACAATGAGCAGTTCTTC
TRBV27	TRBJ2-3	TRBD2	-	CASSPEGWGLQYF	TGTGCCAGCAGCCCCGAGGGGTGGGGACTACAGTATTTT